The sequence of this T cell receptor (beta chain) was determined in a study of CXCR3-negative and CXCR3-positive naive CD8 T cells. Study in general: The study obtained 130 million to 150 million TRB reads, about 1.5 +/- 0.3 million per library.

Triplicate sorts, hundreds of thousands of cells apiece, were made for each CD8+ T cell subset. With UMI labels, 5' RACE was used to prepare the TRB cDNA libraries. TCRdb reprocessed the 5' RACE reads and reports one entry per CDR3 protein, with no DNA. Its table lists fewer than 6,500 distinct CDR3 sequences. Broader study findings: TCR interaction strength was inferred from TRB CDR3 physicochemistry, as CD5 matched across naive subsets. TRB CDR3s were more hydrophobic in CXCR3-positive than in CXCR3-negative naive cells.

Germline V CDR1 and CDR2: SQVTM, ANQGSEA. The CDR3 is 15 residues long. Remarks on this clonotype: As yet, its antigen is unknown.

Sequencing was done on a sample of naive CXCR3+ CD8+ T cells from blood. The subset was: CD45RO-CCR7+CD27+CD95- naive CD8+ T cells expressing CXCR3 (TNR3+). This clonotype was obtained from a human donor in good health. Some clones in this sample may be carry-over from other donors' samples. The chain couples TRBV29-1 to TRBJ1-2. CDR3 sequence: CSVDRDPTAHYGYTF.